These 26 T cell receptor beta chains originate from one sample sequenced in a study of cytomegalovirus exposure and HLA in healthy donors (dated by TCRdb to 2017 to 2019). Libraries were built with the immunoSEQ multiplex PCR assay. What TCRdb holds here is the immuneACCESS table cut down to in-frame rearrangements. Part of the clones is not present; checked against another copy, under half of the missing clones reflect an unresolved V gene, and the others are unexplained. This sample lists about 74,000 clones; approximately 95% were detected once. Jointly, the top ten make up roughly 1.5% of the sample. Material: PBMCs. The receptors derive from a man between 18 and 29 years old in good health and CMV-seropositive.

The chain combines TRBV7-3 with TRBJ2-7; no reliable D call. The CDR3 runs to 14 residues. The germline V gene encodes CDR1 SGHTA and CDR2 FQGTGA. V was trimmed by 5 bases and J by 7 bases, leaving 18 bases between them. In DNA, the CDR3 is TGTGCCAGCAGCCCCTCTCCACAGAATCGGGAGCAGTACTTC. It specifies CASSPSPQNREQYF.

The chain links TRBV28 to TRBJ2-7, with D possibly matching TRBD2 (5 bases). Looked up from germline, CDR1 is MDHEN and CDR2 is SYDVKM. Trimming pared 2 bases from V and 3 bases from J, leaving 17 bases between. This CDR3 contains 16 residues. The CDR3 region has the DNA TGTGCCAGCAGTTTAAGGGCGCGGGTTCTGAGCTACGAGCAGTACTTC. Amino acid sequence: CASSLRARVLSYEQYF.

The rearrangement links TRBV5-5 to TRBJ2-1, with 9 bases that match TRBD2. The CDR3 covers 16 residues. In germline, CDR1 is SGHKS, CDR2 YYEKEE (reference sequence). V shed 4 bases, J shed 4 bases, and the junction held 9 bases outside the gene matches. The CDR3 sequence: CASSVPLAGVYNEQFF. The CDR3 DNA reads as TGTGCCAGCAGCGTACCACTAGCGGGCGTTTACAATGAGCAGTTCTTC.

The V and J genes are TRBV7-6 and TRBJ2-5; 8 bases are shared with TRBD1. CDR3 size: 15 residues. V lost 4 bases to trimming and J lost 5 bases; unmatched junction nucleotides: 9. CDR1 and CDR2 (germline): SGHVS, FNYEAQ. The CDR3 bases are TGTGCCAGCAGCTCACCCAGTACAGGGGGGGAGACCCAGTACTTC. Amino acids: CASSSPSTGGETQYF.

This clone was detected only once. The chain couples TRBV6-1 to TRBJ1-2; maybe TRBD1 (6 bases). Germline CDR1 reads MNHNS; CDR2 reads SASEGT. The germline V and J ends were trimmed by 6 bases and 5 bases, with 7 bases remaining between them. The CDR3 covers 11 residues. The CDR3 protein is CASRQGYGYTF. CDR3 in DNA: TGTGCCAGCAGACAGGGTTATGGCTACACCTTC.

The CDR3 region has the DNA TGTGCCATCAGGTCCGGGACTGACCCAAGGGAGCAGTACTTC. Its translation: CAIRSGTDPREQYF. This chain connects TRBV10-3 to TRBJ2-7; D is perhaps TRBD2 (6 bases). This CDR3 comprises 14 residues. V was trimmed by 6 bases and J by 7 bases, leaving 19 bases between them. The germline V gene encodes CDR1 ENHRY and CDR2 SYGVKD.

The chain recombines TRBV14 with TRBJ2-5; TRBD1 agrees at 7 bases. The CDR3 is made up of 17 amino acids. With V trimmed by 4 bases and J by 0 bases, 11 bases remained unmatched. Germline CDR1 and CDR2: SGHDN and FVKESK. CDR3 residues: CASSPLKFGTDQETQYF. The CDR3 bases are TGTGCCAGCAGCCCTTTAAAATTCGGGACAGACCAAGAGACCCAGTACTTC.

This rearrangement joins TRBV19 to TRBJ2-6; 7 nucleotides line up with TRBD1. Germline assignment: CDR1 LNHDA and CDR2 SQIVND (reference sequence). The CDR3 has 17 amino acids. V lost 9 bases to trimming and J lost 0 bases; unmatched junction nucleotides: 11. The CDR3 loop is CASKPIGTASGANVLTF. In DNA, the CDR3 is TGTGCCAGCAAACCGATCGGGACAGCCTCTGGGGCCAACGTCCTGACTTTC.

The rearrangement links TRBV28 to TRBJ1-2; no definite D call. V was shortened by 7 bases and J by 4 bases, with 16 bases between the two germline ends. This CDR3 is built from 14 residues. Germline V gene lookup returns CDR1 MDHEN and CDR2 SYDVKM. The CDR3 bases are TGTGCCAGCACTATGAAGAATTTACCCTATGGCTACACCTTC. Its translation is CASTMKNLPYGYTF.

The chain carries TRBV6-5 and TRBJ1-2, with D perhaps matching TRBD1 (5 bases). V lost 8 bases and J lost 8, with 21 bases in between. The CDR3 covers 14 residues. Germline V CDR1 and CDR2: MNHEY, SVGAGI. The CDR3 spells CASGHPGRQGGYTF. Here the CDR3 DNA reads TGTGCCAGCGGCCATCCCGGGAGGCAGGGAGGCTACACCTTC.

V gene TRBV19 combines with J gene TRBJ2-5, with D possibly matching TRBD2 (5 bases). The V and J ends lost 5 bases and 5 bases respectively, with 21 bases between them. The CDR3 contains 16 residues. Germline CDR1 is LNHDA and CDR2 is SQIVND (reference sequence). CDR3 protein: CASSASLASRIETQYF. CDR3 bases: TGTGCCAGTAGTGCTAGCCTGGCGAGCCGAATCGAGACCCAGTACTTC. Full variable domain (rest looked up from reference TRBV19 and TRBJ2-5): DGGITQSPKYLFRKEGQNVTLSCEQNLNHDAMYWYRQDPGQGLRLIYYSQIVNDFQKGDIAEGYSVSREKKESFPLTVTSAQKNPTAFYLCASSASLASRIETQYFGPGTRLLVL.

This chain links TRBV6-1 with TRBJ1-5; D is unclear. This CDR3 region has 15 residues. Per germline, CDR1 MNHNS and CDR2 SASEGT. V lost 6 bases, J lost 2 bases, and 14 bases lay in between. The CDR3: CASRGERVRNQPQHF. DNA of the CDR3: TGTGCCAGCAGGGGAGAGCGGGTTCGCAATCAGCCCCAGCATTTT.

This clone was counted once. V is TRBV19 and J is TRBJ2-1; 11 nucleotides align to TRBD2. CDR1 is LNHDA, CDR2 SQIVND, per germline (reference sequence). The ends lost 4 bases at V and 0 bases at J; junction bases unmatched: 5. The CDR3 totals 17 residues. The chain's CDR3 is CASSKLAGDHSYNEQFF. The CDR3 DNA reads TGTGCCAGTAGTAAACTAGCGGGGGACCACTCCTACAATGAGCAGTTCTTC. The variable domain in full, completed from reference TRBV19 and TRBJ2-1, reads DGGITQSPKYLFRKEGQNVTLSCEQNLNHDAMYWYRQDPGQGLRLIYYSQIVNDFQKGDIAEGYSVSREKKESFPLTVTSAQKNPTAFYLCASSKLAGDHSYNEQFFGPGTRLTVL.

CDR3 amino acids: CASITHVSNQPQHF. DNA of the CDR3: TGTGCCAGCATCACTCATGTGAGCAATCAGCCCCAGCATTTT. The chain couples TRBV28 to TRBJ1-5; no reliable D call. The V gene lost 7 bases and the J gene lost 1 base, with 11 bases spanning the gap. Germline-derived CDR1 and CDR2 are MDHEN and SYDVKM. The CDR3 contains 14 residues.

The chain is built from TRBV27 and TRBJ2-7, with 10 positions matching TRBD1. The CDR3 runs to 14 residues. CDR1 MNHEY and CDR2 SMNVEV come from the germline V gene (reference sequence). V shed 8 bases and J 4 bases; nucleotides not matched to a gene: 8. CDR3 residues: CASRNRQGAYEQYF. The CDR3 coding sequence is TGTGCCAGCCGAAACAGACAGGGGGCTTACGAGCAGTACTTC.

The chain joins TRBV5-4 to TRBJ2-1; 9 bases are shared with TRBD1. J was trimmed by 10 bases and V by 3 bases; bases with no gene match: 11. This CDR3 spans 15 amino acids. The germline V gene encodes CDR1 SGHNT and CDR2 YYREEE (reference sequence). The CDR3 DNA sequence: TGTGCCAGCAGCTGGATACCGGGACAGGGTTACGAGCAGTTCTTC. It yields the protein CASSWIPGQGYEQFF.

The chain couples TRBV6-5 to TRBJ2-3; D gene uncertain. CDR1 is MNHEY and CDR2 is SVGAGI in the germline V gene. CDR3 length equals 16 residues. Trimming removed 0 bases at V and 4 bases at J, with 14 bases between. CDR3 protein: CASSYSRWANADTQYF. The CDR3 DNA reads as TGTGCCAGCAGTTACTCCCGGTGGGCCAATGCAGATACGCAGTATTTT.

The chain employs TRBV7-9 and TRBJ2-5; D is possibly TRBD1 (5 bases). V was pared by 5 bases and J by 5 bases, with 18 bases between. This CDR3 spans 15 amino acids. The germline V gene has CDR1 SEHNR and CDR2 FQNEAQ (reference sequence). The CDR3 protein is CASSPTRVMVETQYF. The CDR3, as DNA: TGTGCCAGCAGCCCAACCAGGGTAATGGTGGAGACCCAGTACTTC.

The genes are TRBV6-5 and TRBJ2-2, with 7 bases identical to TRBD1. The CDR3 is 14 residues long. In germline, CDR1 is MNHEY, CDR2 SVGAGI. V trimming: 6 bases; J trimming: 4 bases; junction bases outside the gene matches: 5. The CDR3 loop is CASSPGTATGELFF. CDR3 DNA: TGTGCCAGCAGCCCCGGGACAGCCACCGGGGAGCTGTTTTTT.

The chain carries TRBV5-1 and TRBJ2-1, with 9 bases that match TRBD1. The CDR3 is made up of 16 amino acids. The junction had 10 bases not matched to a gene; V was cut back by 3 bases and J by 6 bases. Germline-derived CDR1 and CDR2 are SGHRS and YFSETQ. CDR3 in DNA: TGCGCCAGCAGCTACACCGGGACAGGGTACTCCAATGAGCAGTTCTTC. Translating gives CASSYTGTGYSNEQFF.

The chain recombines TRBV11-1 with TRBJ2-1; a weak D match, TRBD2 (6 bases). V lost 5 bases and J lost 7, with 18 bases in between. Germline assignment: CDR1 SGHAT and CDR2 FQDESV (reference sequence). The CDR3 consists of 15 residues. The CDR3 sequence: CASSPRTTRGNEQFF. The CDR3 coding sequence is TGTGCCAGCAGCCCCCGGACTACCCGAGGGAATGAGCAGTTCTTC.

The chain links TRBV5-8 to TRBJ1-1; TRBD1 matches at 10 bases. CDR1 and CDR2 from the germline V gene are SGHTS and YDEGEE. The CDR3 is 15 amino acids. The junction had 7 bases not matched to a gene; V was cut back by 3 bases and J by 5 bases. CDR3 protein: CASSSWTGGRTEAFF. In DNA, the CDR3 is TGTGCCAGCAGCTCCTGGACAGGGGGACGGACTGAAGCTTTCTTT.

V gene TRBV4-2 combines with J gene TRBJ1-1; D perhaps matches TRBD1 (5 bases). The germline V and J ends were trimmed by 0 bases and 11 bases, with 13 bases remaining between them. Per germline, CDR1 LGHNA and CDR2 YNFKEQ. The CDR3 contains 13 residues. The CDR3 nucleotides are TGTGCCAGCAGCCAAGAGTTAACAGGTATCGCTTTCTTT. It specifies CASSQELTGIAFF.

The genes are TRBV6-5 and TRBJ2-1, with D perhaps TRBD2 (5 bases). Trimming cost V 8 bases and J 10 bases, with 12 bases left between them. This CDR3 spans 11 amino acids. Germline V gene lookup returns CDR1 MNHEY and CDR2 SVGAGI. Here the CDR3 DNA reads TGTGCCAGCGGGAGATCAGAGGAGCAGTTCTTC. This translates into CASGRSEEQFF.

J is TRBJ2-5 and V is TRBV28; unclear D gene. The V and J ends lost 3 bases and 1 base respectively, with 9 bases between them. Per the germline V gene, CDR1 is MDHEN and CDR2 is SYDVKM. CDR3 size: 14 residues. CDR3 region: CASSFLIAQETQYF. In DNA, the CDR3 is TGTGCCAGCAGTTTCTTGATAGCCCAAGAGACCCAGTACTTC. The full variable domain, with the rest looked up from reference TRBV28 and TRBJ2-5, is DVKVTQSSRYLVKRTGEKVFLECVQDMDHENMFWYRQDPGLGLRLIYFSYDVKMKEKGDIPEGYSVSREKKERFSLILESASTNQTSMYLCASSFLIAQETQYFGPGTRLLVL.

This chain links TRBV9 with TRBJ1-2, with 7 positions matching TRBD1. J lost 4 bases, V lost 6 bases, and 18 bases had no gene match. CDR3 length equals 17 residues. Germline CDR1 SGDLS, CDR2 YYNGEE. This chain's CDR3 is CASILRDSAKRGYGYTF. The CDR3 DNA is TGTGCCAGCATCCTCCGGGACAGCGCAAAACGGGGCTATGGCTACACCTTC.